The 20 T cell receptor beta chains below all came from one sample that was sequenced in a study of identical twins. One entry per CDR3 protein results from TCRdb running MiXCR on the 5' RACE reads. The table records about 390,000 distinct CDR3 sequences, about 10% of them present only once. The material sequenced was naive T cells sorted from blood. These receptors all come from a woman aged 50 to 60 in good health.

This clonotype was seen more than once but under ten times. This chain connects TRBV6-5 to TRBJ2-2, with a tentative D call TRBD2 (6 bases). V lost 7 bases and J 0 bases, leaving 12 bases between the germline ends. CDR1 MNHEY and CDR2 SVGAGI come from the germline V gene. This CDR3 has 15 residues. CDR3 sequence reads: CASTLGTSNTGELFF. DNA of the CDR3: TGTGCCAGCACCCTTGGGACTTCGAACACCGGGGAGCTGTTTTTT.

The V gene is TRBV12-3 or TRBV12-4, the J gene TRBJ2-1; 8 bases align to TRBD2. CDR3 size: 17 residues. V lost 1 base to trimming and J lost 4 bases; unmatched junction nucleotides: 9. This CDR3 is CASSLGRREDYYNEQFF. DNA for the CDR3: TGTGCCAGCAGTTTAGGCCGGCGGGAGGATTATTACAATGAGCAGTTCTTC.

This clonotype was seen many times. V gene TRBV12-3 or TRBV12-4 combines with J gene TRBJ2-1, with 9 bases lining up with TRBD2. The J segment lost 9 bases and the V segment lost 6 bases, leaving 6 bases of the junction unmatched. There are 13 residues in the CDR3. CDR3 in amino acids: CASRVWREGEQFF. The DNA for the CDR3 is TGTGCCAGCAGAGTTTGGCGGGAGGGTGAGCAGTTCTTC.

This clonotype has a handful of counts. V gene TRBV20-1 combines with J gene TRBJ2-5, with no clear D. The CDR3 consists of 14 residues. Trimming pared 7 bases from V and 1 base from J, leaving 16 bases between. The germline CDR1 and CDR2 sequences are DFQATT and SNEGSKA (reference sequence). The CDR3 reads CSEDRARSQETQYF. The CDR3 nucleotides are TGCAGTGAGGACCGGGCGCGATCCCAAGAGACCCAGTACTTC.

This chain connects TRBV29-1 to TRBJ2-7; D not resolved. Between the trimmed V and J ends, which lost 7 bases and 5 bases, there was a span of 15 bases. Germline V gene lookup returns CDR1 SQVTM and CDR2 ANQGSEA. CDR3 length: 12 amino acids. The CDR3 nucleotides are TGCAGCGCTAGGACCTCTGGTAACGAGCAGTACTTC. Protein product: CSARTSGNEQYF.

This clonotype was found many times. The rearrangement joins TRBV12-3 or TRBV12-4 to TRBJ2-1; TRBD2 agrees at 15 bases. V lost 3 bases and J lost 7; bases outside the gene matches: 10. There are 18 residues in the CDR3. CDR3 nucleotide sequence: TGTGCCAGCAGTTTCGGGACTAGCGGGAGGCGCCGGGGGAATGAGCAGTTCTTC. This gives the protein CASSFGTSGRRRGNEQFF.

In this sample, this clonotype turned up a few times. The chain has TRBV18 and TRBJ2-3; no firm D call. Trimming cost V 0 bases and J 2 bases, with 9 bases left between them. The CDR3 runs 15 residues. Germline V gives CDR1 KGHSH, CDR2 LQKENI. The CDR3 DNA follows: TGTGCCAGCTCACCACCGAGCGTCCCCACAGATACGCAGTATTTT. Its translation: CASSPPSVPTDTQYF.

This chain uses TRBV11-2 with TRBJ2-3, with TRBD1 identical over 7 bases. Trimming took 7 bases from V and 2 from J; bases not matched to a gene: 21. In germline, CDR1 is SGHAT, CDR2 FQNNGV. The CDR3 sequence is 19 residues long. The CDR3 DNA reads TGTGCCAGCACCGAAGTCGGGACAGTGGTAACCTATCCCACAGATACGCAGTATTTT. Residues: CASTEVGTVVTYPTDTQYF. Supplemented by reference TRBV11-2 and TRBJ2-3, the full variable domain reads EAGVAQSPRYKIIEKRQSVAFWCNPISGHATLYWYQQILGQGPKLLIQFQNNGVVDDSQLPKDRFSAERLKGVDSTLKIQPAKLEDSAVYLCASTEVGTVVTYPTDTQYFGPGTRLTVL.

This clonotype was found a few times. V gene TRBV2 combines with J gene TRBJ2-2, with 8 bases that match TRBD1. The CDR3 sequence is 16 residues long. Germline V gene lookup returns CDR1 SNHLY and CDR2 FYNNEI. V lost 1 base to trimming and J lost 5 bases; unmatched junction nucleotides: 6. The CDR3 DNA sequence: TGTGCCAGCAGTGAAGTGGACAGGGTGATGACCGGGGAGCTGTTTTTT. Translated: CASSEVDRVMTGELFF.

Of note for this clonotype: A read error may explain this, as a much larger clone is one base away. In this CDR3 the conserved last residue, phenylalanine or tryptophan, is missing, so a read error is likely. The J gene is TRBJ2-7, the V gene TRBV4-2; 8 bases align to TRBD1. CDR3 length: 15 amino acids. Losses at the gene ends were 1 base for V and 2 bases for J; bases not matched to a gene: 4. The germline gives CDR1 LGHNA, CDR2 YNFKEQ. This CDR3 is CASSQVGQGAYEQYL. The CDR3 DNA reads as TGTGCCAGCAGCCAAGTAGGACAGGGTGCCTACGAGCAGTACCTC.

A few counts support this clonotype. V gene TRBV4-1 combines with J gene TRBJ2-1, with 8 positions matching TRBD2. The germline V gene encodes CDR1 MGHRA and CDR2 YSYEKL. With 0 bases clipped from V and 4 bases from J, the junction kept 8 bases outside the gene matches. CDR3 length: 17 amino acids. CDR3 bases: TGCGCCAGCAGCCAAGATCACGGTACTAGCGGATACAATGAGCAGTTCTTC. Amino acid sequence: CASSQDHGTSGYNEQFF.

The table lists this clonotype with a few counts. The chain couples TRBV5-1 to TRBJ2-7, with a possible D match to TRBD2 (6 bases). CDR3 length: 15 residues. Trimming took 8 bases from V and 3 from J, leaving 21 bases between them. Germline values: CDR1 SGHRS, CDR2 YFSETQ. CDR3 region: CASKVSPGVNYEQYF. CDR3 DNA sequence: TGCGCCAGTAAAGTGTCCCCGGGAGTCAACTACGAGCAGTACTTC.

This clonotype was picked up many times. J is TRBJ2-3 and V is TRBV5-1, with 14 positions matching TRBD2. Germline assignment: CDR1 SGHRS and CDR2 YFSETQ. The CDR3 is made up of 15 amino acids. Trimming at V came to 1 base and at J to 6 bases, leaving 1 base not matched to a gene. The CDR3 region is CASSLRLAGGDTQYF. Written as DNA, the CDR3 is TGCGCCAGCAGCTTGCGACTAGCGGGGGGGGATACGCAGTATTTT. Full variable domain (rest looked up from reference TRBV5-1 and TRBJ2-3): KAGVTQTPRYLIKTRGQQVTLSCSPISGHRSVSWYQQTPGQGLQFLFEYFSETQRNKGNFPGRFSGRQFSNSRSEMNVSTLELGDSALYLCASSLRLAGGDTQYFGPGTRLTVL.

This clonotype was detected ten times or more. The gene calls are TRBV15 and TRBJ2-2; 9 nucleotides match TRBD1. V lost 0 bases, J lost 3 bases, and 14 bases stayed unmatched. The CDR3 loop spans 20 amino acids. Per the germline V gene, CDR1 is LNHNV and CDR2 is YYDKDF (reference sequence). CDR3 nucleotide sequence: TGTGCCACCAGCAGAGATCTCGGGTTTCGGGACAGGGTTGACACCGGGGAGCTGTTTTTT. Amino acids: CATSRDLGFRDRVDTGELFF.

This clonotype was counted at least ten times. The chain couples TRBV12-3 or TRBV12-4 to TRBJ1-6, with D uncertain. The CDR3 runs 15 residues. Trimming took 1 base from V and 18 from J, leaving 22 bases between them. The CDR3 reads CASSLGGRAAKYYHF. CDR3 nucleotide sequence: TGTGCCAGCAGTTTAGGTGGCAGAGCCGCTAAGTATTACCACTTT.

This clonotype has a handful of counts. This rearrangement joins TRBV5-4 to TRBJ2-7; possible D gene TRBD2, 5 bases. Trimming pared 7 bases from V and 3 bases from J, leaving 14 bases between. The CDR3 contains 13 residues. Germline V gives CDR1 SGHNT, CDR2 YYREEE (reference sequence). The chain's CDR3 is CASGTFGSYEQYV. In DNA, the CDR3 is TGTGCCAGCGGCACCTTTGGGAGCTACGAGCAGTACGTC.

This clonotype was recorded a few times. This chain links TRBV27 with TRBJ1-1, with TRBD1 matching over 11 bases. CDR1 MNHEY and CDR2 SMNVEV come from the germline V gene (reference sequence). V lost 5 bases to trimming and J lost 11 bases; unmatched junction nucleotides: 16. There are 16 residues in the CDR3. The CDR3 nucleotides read TGTGCCAGCAGTAATAACCGGGACAGGGGGAGAGTGGGGGCTTTCTTT. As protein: CASSNNRDRGRVGAFF.

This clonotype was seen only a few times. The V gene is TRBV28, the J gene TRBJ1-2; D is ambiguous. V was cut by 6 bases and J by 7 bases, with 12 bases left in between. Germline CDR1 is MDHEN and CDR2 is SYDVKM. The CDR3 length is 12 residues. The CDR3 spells CASSHPSSGYTF. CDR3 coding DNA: TGTGCCAGCAGCCATCCCTCGAGTGGCTACACCTTC.

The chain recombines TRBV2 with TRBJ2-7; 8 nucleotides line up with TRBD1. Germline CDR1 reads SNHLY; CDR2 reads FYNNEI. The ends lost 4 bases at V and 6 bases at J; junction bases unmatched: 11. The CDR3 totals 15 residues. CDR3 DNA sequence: TGTGCCAGCAGTGCCGAACAGGGGGTATTAGGCGAGCAGTACTTC. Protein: CASSAEQGVLGEQYF. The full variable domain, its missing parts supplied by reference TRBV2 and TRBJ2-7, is EPEVTQTPSHQVTQMGQEVILRCVPISNHLYFYWYRQILGQKVEFLVSFYNNEISEKSEIFDDQFSVERPDGSNFTLKIRSTKLEDSAMYFCASSAEQGVLGEQYFGPGTRLTVT.

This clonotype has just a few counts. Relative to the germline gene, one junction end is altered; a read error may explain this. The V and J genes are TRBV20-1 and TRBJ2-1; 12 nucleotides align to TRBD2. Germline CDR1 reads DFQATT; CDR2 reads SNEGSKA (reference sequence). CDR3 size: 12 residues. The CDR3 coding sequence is TGCAGTGCTAGAACGACTAGCGGGAGAACATTATTC. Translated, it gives CSARTTSGRTLF.